Each of the 5 T cell receptor beta chains below was sequenced from the same sample in a study of PD-L1 blockade in urothelial cancer. Data came from immunoSEQ multiplex PCR; TCRdb stores just in-frame clones and leaves some out. The sample has 80,000 to 100,000 clones, roughly 80% seen once. Sequencing used PBMCs, obtained around atezolizumab (anti-PD-L1) treatment. The origin of the receptors is a man between 65 and 85 years old with urothelial cancer.

J is TRBJ2-2 and V is TRBV5-4, with TRBD1 identical over 10 bases. The CDR3 runs 15 residues. The germline V gene encodes CDR1 SGHNT and CDR2 YYREEE (reference sequence). The J segment lost 3 bases and the V segment lost 4 bases, leaving 3 bases of the junction unmatched. DNA for the CDR3: TGTGCCAGCAGCCCGGGACAGGGGTACACCGGGGAGCTGTTTTTT. Protein product: CASSPGQGYTGELFF.

This sequence joins TRBV4-2 and TRBJ2-7, with 7 bases identical to TRBD2. This CDR3 comprises 16 residues. V lost 0 bases and J lost 2; bases outside the gene matches: 7. The V gene's germline CDR1 is LGHNA and CDR2 YNFKEQ. In DNA form, the CDR3 reads TGTGCCAGCAGCCAAGATGGTAGTGCGGGGGCCTACGAGCAGTACTTC. It is translated as CASSQDGSAGAYEQYF.

This clone was observed a handful of times. The rearrangement links TRBV6-1 to TRBJ1-5; D is unresolved. V shed 0 bases and J shed 1 base, with 19 bases lying between them. CDR1 is MNHNS, CDR2 SASEGT, per germline. The CDR3 spans 19 residues. CDR3 residues: CASSEASGYEADSNQPQHF. CDR3 bases: TGTGCCAGCAGTGAAGCGTCCGGATACGAGGCAGACAGCAATCAGCCCCAGCATTTT.

The chain has TRBV11-3 and TRBJ2-3; the match to TRBD2 covers 7 bases. The CDR3 is made up of 15 amino acids. The germline CDR1 and CDR2 sequences are SGHNT and YENEEA. With V trimmed by 4 bases and J by 2 bases, 6 bases remained unmatched. The CDR3 nucleotides are TGTGCCAGCAGCTCCCGCCGGGGGGACACAGATACGCAGTATTTT. Translated: CASSSRRGDTDTQYF.

In regard to this clone: The identical CDR3 is also encoded by other nucleotide sequences in the sample. The rearrangement links TRBV6-5 to TRBJ2-1; a possible D gene is TRBD2 (6 bases). CDR1 MNHEY and CDR2 SVGAGI come from the germline V gene. With 4 bases removed from V and 13 bases from J, the gap between germline ends came to 14 bases. This CDR3 has 12 amino acids. The CDR3 protein is CASSFPGGEQFF. The DNA for the CDR3 is TGTGCCAGCAGTTTCCCCGGGGGTGAACAGTTCTTC.